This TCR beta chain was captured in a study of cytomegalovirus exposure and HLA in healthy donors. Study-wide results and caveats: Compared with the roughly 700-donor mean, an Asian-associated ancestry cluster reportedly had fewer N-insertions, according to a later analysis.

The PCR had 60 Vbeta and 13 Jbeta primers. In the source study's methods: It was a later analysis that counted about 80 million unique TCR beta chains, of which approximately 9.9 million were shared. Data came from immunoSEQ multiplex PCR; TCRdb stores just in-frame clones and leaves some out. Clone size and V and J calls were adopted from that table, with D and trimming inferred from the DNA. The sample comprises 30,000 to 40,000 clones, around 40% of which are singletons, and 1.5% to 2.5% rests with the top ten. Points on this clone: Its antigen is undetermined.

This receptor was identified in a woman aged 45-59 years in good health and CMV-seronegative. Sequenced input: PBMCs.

The CDR3 DNA is TGTGCCAGCAGCCTTCTTTCTTCCGAGCAGTACTTC. Protein sequence: CASSLLSSEQYF. This sequence joins TRBV11-2 and TRBJ2-7; D gene uncertain. V lost 5 bases, J lost 6 bases, and 11 bases lay in between. The CDR3 covers 12 residues. Germline V gives CDR1 SGHAT, CDR2 FQNNGV.